This section outlines one T cell receptor beta chain sequence together with its context. Its antigen is undetermined. 13 Jbeta primers and 60 Vbeta primers were used for the PCR. Clones were read by immunoSEQ multiplex PCR, and TCRdb kept only the in-frame ones, dropping some. The table lists over 50,000 clones, about 90% of them singletons, with 1.5% in the top ten. Healthy donors of bone marrow made up the group. This entry comes from a study of cytomegalovirus exposure and HLA in healthy donors. Whole-study findings and limits: Later analysis reportedly placed an Asian-associated ancestry cluster below the roughly 680-donor mean in N-insertions. Productive status was seen about 87% or about 30% of the time for most TCR beta V segments in an earlier analysis. A few of the chains that were CMV-associated were confirmed in vitro to be specific for CMV antigens.

This sequence was found in a man in his thirties or forties in good health and CMV-seropositive. The sample consisted of PBMCs.

In DNA form, the CDR3 reads TGTGCCAGCAGCCAGGCCGGGACAGGGGCCTACGAGCAGTACTTC. Protein: CASSQAGTGAYEQYF. This chain connects TRBV7-3 to TRBJ2-7, with TRBD1 matching over 10 bases. Germline loops: CDR1 SGHTA, CDR2 FQGTGA. The CDR3 consists of 15 residues. V lost 5 bases and J lost 2; bases outside the gene matches: 6.